The clone carrying this T cell receptor (delta chain) was counted between two and nine times. TCRdb redid the clone calls on the reads with CATT. The sample consists of more than 14,000 delta-chain clones, roughly 7% of them appearing once. These data are taken from a study of gamma-delta chains in newborns, infants, children. Across the study: Innate gammadelta T cells reportedly expand polyclonally right after birth, driven by microbial exposure, per the title.

In germline, CDR1 is GEAIGNYY, CDR2 EKD. Trimming removed 0 bases from V and 3 bases from J; junction bases left unmatched: 6. The CDR3 contains 19 residues. The chain is built from TRDV2 and TRDJ3, with 11 bases aligning to TRDD3. The sequencing sample was made of blood. The receptor was derived from a child who was a newborn, infant or young child, either healthy, febrile or measles-vaccinated (not recorded which). The CDR3, as DNA: TGTGCCTGTGACACCGTTGCTACTGGGGGATACTGGGACACCCGACAGATGTTTTTC. Translation gives CACDTVATGGYWDTRQMFF.